This T cell receptor beta chain was observed in a study of human T cells and chemical hapten exposure. This clonotype was counted at least ten times. Time point meaning: patch test 3, about 24 weeks after DPC sensitization. Treatment given: therapeutic diphenylcyclopropenone sensitization with weekly scalp DPC. CDR1 is MNHEY and CDR2 is SVGAGI in the germline V gene. The CDR3 runs to 14 residues. Unmatched junction bases numbered 4, after V lost 10 bases and J lost 0 bases. Using its own MiXCR run on the RACE reads, TCRdb lists one record per CDR3 protein. Among around 130,000 distinct CDR3 sequences listed, roughly 10% were seen once.

The chain uses TRBV6-5 and TRBJ2-2; the match to TRBD1 covers 8 bases. Sequencing used whole blood, obtained in connection with sensitization to the hapten diphenylcyclopropenone (DPC). The sequence derives from a woman in her forties or fifties with alopecia areata. Some clones in this sample may be carry-over from other donors' samples. The CDR3 here is CATRQGTNTGELFF. CDR3 bases: TGTGCCACCAGACAGGGGACGAACACCGGGGAGCTGTTTTTT.